A selection of T cell receptor beta chains follows, all from one sample in a study of cytomegalovirus exposure and HLA in healthy donors. Sequencing used immunoSEQ multiplex PCR; TCRdb keeps in-frame clones, though not all of them. Reported are about 47,000 clones; the ten largest clones contain 17%. Sequencing was performed on PBMCs. The receptors were sampled from a male donor in good health and CMV-seronegative. Both conserved end residues are part of each CDR3. A D gene is named only where the DNA matches it firmly.

CDR3 length	D gene	J gene	V gene	CDR3 protein	CDR3 DNA
13	TRBD1	TRBJ1-1	TRBV7-7	CASSLDRGTEAFF	TGTGCTAGCAGCTTGGACAGGGGCACTGAAGCTTTCTTT
14	NA	TRBJ1-1	TRBV7-2	CASSLRGRGTEAFF	TGTGCCAGCAGCTTAAGGGGGAGAGGCACTGAAGCTTTCTTT
15	NA	TRBJ2-6	TRBV19	CASREGGAGANVLTF	TGTGCCAGTAGAGAGGGGGGGGCCGGGGCCAACGTCCTGACTTTC
15	NA	TRBJ2-1	TRBV4-1	CASSLEYNTGDEQFF	TGCGCCAGCAGCCTAGAGTACAACACGGGGGATGAGCAGTTCTTC
14	TRBD1	TRBJ2-5	TRBV9	CASSSRTGLETQYF	TGTGCCAGCAGCTCCAGGACAGGCCTCGAGACCCAGTACTTC
12	NA	TRBJ2-3	TRBV19	CASSPGSDTQYF	TGTGCCAGTAGTCCGGGGTCCGATACGCAGTATTTT
17	NA	TRBJ2-3	TRBV5-8	CASSGLISGRSTDTQYF	TGTGCCAGCAGCGGCCTAATCTCGGGTAGAAGCACAGATACGCAGTATTTT
14	NA	TRBJ1-1	TRBV6-1	CASSEGWTPSEAFF	TGTGCCAGCAGTGAAGGCTGGACACCCTCCGAAGCTTTCTTT
14	TRBD1	TRBJ1-2	TRBV7-8	CASRASGTEGGYTF	TGTGCCAGCAGAGCTTCCGGGACAGAGGGTGGCTACACCTTC
14	NA	TRBJ1-1	TRBV6-5	CASSYEQFDPKAFF	TGTGCCAGCAGTTATGAACAGTTCGACCCTAAAGCTTTCTTT
17	TRBD2	TRBJ2-3	TRBV13	CASSLWPSGGPTDTQYF	TGTGCCAGCAGCTTATGGCCTAGCGGGGGCCCCACAGATACGCAGTATTTT
12	NA	TRBJ1-1	TRBV30	CAWSVSGAEAFF	TGTGCCTGGAGTGTATCAGGGGCCGAAGCTTTCTTT
15	TRBD1	TRBJ1-1	TRBV30	CAWITGTGVGTEAFF	TGTGCCTGGATAACCGGGACAGGGGTCGGGACTGAAGCTTTCTTT
12	NA	TRBJ1-1	TRBV30	CAWGARNTEAFF	TGTGCCTGGGGGGCCAGAAACACTGAAGCTTTCTTT
15	TRBD1	TRBJ1-2	TRBV6-6	CASRTMTGPFARYTF	TGTGCCAGCAGAACGATGACAGGGCCCTTCGCGAGGTACACCTTC
17	NA	TRBJ2-6	TRBV27	CASSSTYRVSGANVLTF	TGTGCCAGCAGTTCTACATACAGGGTCTCTGGGGCCAACGTCCTGACTTTC
15	NA	TRBJ2-6	TRBV6-5	CASSSQSSGANVLTF	TGTGCCAGCAGCTCACAGAGCTCTGGGGCCAACGTCCTGACTTTC
13	TRBD1	TRBJ1-2	TRBV18	CASSPDRGRGYTF	TGTGCCAGCTCACCGGACAGGGGGCGCGGCTACACCTTC
15	NA	TRBJ2-7	TRBV6-1	CASSEAAGTAYEQYF	TGTGCCAGCAGTGAAGCGGCCGGGACTGCCTACGAGCAGTACTTC
15	TRBD1	TRBJ1-2	TRBV4-1	CASSQVPGQVYGYTF	TGCGCCAGCAGCCAAGTCCCGGGACAGGTCTATGGCTACACCTTC
15	TRBD1	TRBJ2-1	TRBV6-1	CASSDMMDRGLEQFF	TGTGCCAGCAGTGACATGATGGACAGGGGGCTTGAGCAGTTCTTC
11	NA	TRBJ1-1	TRBV20-1	CSGTANTEAFF	TGCAGTGGGACAGCGAACACTGAAGCTTTCTTT
15	NA	TRBJ1-1	TRBV6-6	CASSYSAGLNTEAFF	TGTGCCAGCAGTTACTCTGCGGGGTTGAACACTGAAGCTTTCTTT
16	NA	TRBJ1-1	TRBV15	CATSREGGYMNTEAFF	TGTGCCACCAGCAGAGAAGGGGGATACATGAACACTGAAGCTTTCTTT
17	NA	TRBJ1-1	TRBV7-6	CASSPNEVTGGDTEAFF	TGTGCCAGCAGCCCGAACGAGGTCACGGGGGGGGACACTGAAGCTTTCTTT
13	TRBD1	TRBJ2-7	TRBV2	CASSRQGGYEQYF	TGTGCCAGCAGTCGACAGGGTGGCTACGAGCAGTACTTC
14	TRBD2	TRBJ2-7	TRBV7-2	CASSLGAGVYEQYF	TGTGCCAGCAGCTTAGGGGCGGGGGTCTACGAGCAGTACTTC
14	NA	TRBJ2-7	TRBV7-2	CASRDRRSSYEQYF	TGTGCCAGCAGGGACAGAAGGAGCTCCTACGAGCAGTACTTC
16	NA	TRBJ2-1	TRBV4-2	CASSQGATSSYNEQFF	TGTGCCAGCAGCCAAGGGGCCACGAGCTCCTACAATGAGCAGTTCTTC
18	NA	TRBJ1-4	TRBV5-1	CASSGTQQMKGSGEKLFF	TGCGCCAGCAGCGGGACACAACAGATGAAGGGGTCGGGGGAAAAACTGTTTTTT
17	TRBD2	TRBJ2-5	TRBV11-2	CASRPWKERGGGETQYF	TGTGCCAGCAGACCATGGAAGGAGCGGGGGGGCGGAGAGACCCAGTACTTC
14	NA	TRBJ1-1	TRBV7-9	CASSLSGRNTEAFF	TGTGCCAGCAGCTTATCAGGAAGGAACACTGAAGCTTTCTTT
17	NA	TRBJ2-3	TRBV7-9	CASSLGWQGEVTDTQYF	TGTGCCAGCAGCTTAGGGTGGCAGGGTGAAGTCACAGATACGCAGTATTTT
17	NA	TRBJ2-6	TRBV5-1	CASSFRQENSGANVLTF	TGCGCCAGCAGCTTCCGACAGGAAAACTCTGGGGCCAACGTCCTGACTTTC